The clone carrying this T cell receptor beta chain was seen only a few times. The CDR3 totals 15 residues. Germline V gives CDR1 MDHEN, CDR2 SYDVKM. Trimming took off 2 bases at V and 9 bases at J, with 17 bases between the two ends. This sample is part of a study of regulatory T cells in long-lasting Graves disease. Through Arm-PCR of CDR3 regions and iRepertoire HTBI primers, TCR beta libraries were built. Each CDR3 protein gets one entry after TCRdb re-called the multiplex PCR reads with MiXCR. The repertoire includes over 200,000 distinct CDR3 sequences, around 19% of them detected once, and 22% sits in the top ten. Time point meaning: newly diagnosed GD, antithyroid drugs for less than 3 months. PBMC-derived RNA was used for the TCR library.

This specimen consisted of peripheral blood mononuclear cells (PBMCs), obtained at new diagnosis, from a patient treated with antithyroid drugs. The chain combines TRBV28 with TRBJ2-1; maybe TRBD1 (5 bases). This TCR was recovered from a female donor with Graves disease. CDR3 DNA: TGTGCCAGCAGTTTAGTGAGTCCAGGGCCAGGTGAGCAGTTCTTC. This translates into CASSLVSPGPGEQFF.